This T cell receptor beta chain was documented in a study of regulatory T cells in long-lasting Graves disease. V lost 7 bases and J 1 base, leaving 16 bases between the germline ends. Germline CDR1 LNHDA, CDR2 SQIVND (reference sequence). The CDR3 is made up of 15 amino acids. Sample time point: newly diagnosed GD, antithyroid drugs for less than 3 months. Following extraction of RNA from PBMCs, that RNA was used to make the TCR library. Assembly of TCR beta libraries relied on iRepertoire HTBI primers together with Arm-PCR of CDR3 regions. TCRdb re-called the multiplex PCR reads through MiXCR, storing one row per CDR3 protein. This sample has 550,000 to 600,000 distinct CDR3 sequences, with roughly a sixth found just once. A further study also used this sample, focusing on T cells in Graves' hyperthyroidism and ophthalmopathy. That investigation notes: Aged 18 to 65, the patients had hyperthyroidism that was newly diagnosed and had lasted under 2 months.

The clonotype comes from a man younger than 35 with Graves disease. V and J are TRBV19 and TRBJ1-2, with D perhaps matching TRBD1 (6 bases). Sequencing used peripheral blood mononuclear cells (PBMCs), obtained at new diagnosis, from a patient treated with antithyroid drugs. Here the CDR3 DNA reads TGTGCCAGTAATGACCAGACAGGAGTTAACTATGGCTACACCTTC. It codes for CASNDQTGVNYGYTF.